This TCR beta chain was retrieved from a study of blood T cell repertoires in COVID-19. Study context: Samples representing acute and convalescent COVID-19 were sourced from the United States, Italy and Spain. Nucleic acid was either cDNA or gDNA, and it came from T cells, B-cell-depleted T cells, or PBMCs.

One Seattle source followed patients from active infection through their disease course. Per the authors' pipeline: For nucleated cells, counts were estimated from reference gene primer amplification. Here immunoSEQ multiplex PCR was the method, and the copy in TCRdb shows in-frame clones only, minus some. The DNA was the basis for D and trimming; V, J and clone size are from that table. The table lists 300,000 or so clones, approximately 89% of them singletons. The trim removed 6 bases at V and 2 bases at J, leaving 3 bases unmatched. CDR1 is WNHNN, CDR2 SYGVQD, per germline (reference sequence). This CDR3 comprises 14 residues.

The J gene is TRBJ2-5, the V gene TRBV10-1; 10 bases are a match to TRBD1. This TCR was sampled from a woman aged 25-40 years with COVID-19, enrolled during active disease. The sample comprised peripheral blood. The CDR3 protein is CASSPDRGQETQYF. CDR3 nucleotides: TGCGCCAGCAGCCCGGACAGGGGGCAAGAGACCCAGTACTTC.